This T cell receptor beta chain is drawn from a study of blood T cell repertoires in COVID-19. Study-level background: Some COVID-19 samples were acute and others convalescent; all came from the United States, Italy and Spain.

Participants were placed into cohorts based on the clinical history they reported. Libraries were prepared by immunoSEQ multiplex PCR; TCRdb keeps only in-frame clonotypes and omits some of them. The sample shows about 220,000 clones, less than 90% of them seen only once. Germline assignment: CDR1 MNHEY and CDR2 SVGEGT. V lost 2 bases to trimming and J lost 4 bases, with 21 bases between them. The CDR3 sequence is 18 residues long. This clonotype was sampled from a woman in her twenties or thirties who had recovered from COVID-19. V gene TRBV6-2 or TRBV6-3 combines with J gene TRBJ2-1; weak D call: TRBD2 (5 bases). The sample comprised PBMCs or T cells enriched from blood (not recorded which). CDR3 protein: CASSYDLAKPVLYNEQFF. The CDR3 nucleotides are TGTGCCAGCAGTTACGACCTAGCCAAACCCGTCCTATACAATGAGCAGTTCTTC.